The rows below give T cell receptor beta chains drawn from one sample of a study of blood T cell repertoires in COVID-19. Generated by immunoSEQ multiplex PCR, the TCRdb table keeps only in-frame clones and is missing some. The top ten clones hold less than 6% of a sample with 62,000 or so clones, 65% to 80% of them seen once. Sequencing was done on a sample of peripheral blood. Receptor source: a human donor in a cohort sampled during active COVID-19. Both conserved end residues are part of each CDR3. Each record gives: D gene, J gene, clone size, V gene, CDR3 DNA, CDR3 protein. The D gene is left open where the match is weak. Clone sizes are given selectively: once, few, many, or a class where the clone is expanded.

TRBD2,TRBJ2-5,.,TRBV18,TGTGCCAGCTCACGTGCCCCTAGCGGGGGTGGAGAGACCCAGTACTTC,CASSRAPSGGGETQYF
.,TRBJ2-1,.,TRBV5-5,TGTGCCAGCAGCTCGGGAGCCTACAATGAGCAGTTCTTC,CASSSGAYNEQFF
.,TRBJ2-2,.,TRBV9,TGTGCCAGCAGCGTGTCTCCTACCGGGGAGCTGTTTTTT,CASSVSPTGELFF
.,TRBJ2-3,.,TRBV6-1,TGTGCCAGCAGTGAAGGGGGGGGCCAGAATACAGATACGCAGTATTTT,CASSEGGGQNTDTQYF
TRBD1,TRBJ2-1,once,TRBV28,TGTGCCAGCAGCCACCCGGGGACAGGGGTGAGCAATGAGCAGTTCTTC,CASSHPGTGVSNEQFF
TRBD2,TRBJ2-7,.,TRBV6-5,TGTGCCAGCAGTAGACGTCGGGGGGACTCCTACGAGCAGTACTTC,CASSRRRGDSYEQYF
.,TRBJ2-5,.,TRBV2,TGTGCCAGCAGTGGAGGGGAGACCCAGTACTTC,CASSGGETQYF
TRBD1,TRBJ1-5,.,TRBV2,TGTGCCAGCAGGGGACAGGGTACTCAGCCCCAGCATTTT,CASRGQGTQPQHF
TRBD2,TRBJ2-5,.,TRBV10-2,TGCGCCAGCAGCCAGGGGACTAGCCCACCTCAAGAGACCCAGTACTTC,CASSQGTSPPQETQYF
TRBD1,TRBJ2-6,.,TRBV11-2,TGTGCCAGCAGCTTATTAGGGGGCTCCAACTCTGGGGCCAACGTCCTGACTTTC,CASSLLGGSNSGANVLTF
TRBD2,TRBJ2-3,.,TRBV28,TGTGCCAGCAGTTTAACTAGCGGGGGCGCAGATACGCAGTATTTT,CASSLTSGGADTQYF
.,TRBJ1-6,few,TRBV30,TGTGCCTGGAGTGTTGGCCAGTCCAATTCACCCCTCCACTTT,CAWSVGQSNSPLHF
TRBD1,TRBJ2-1,.,TRBV4-1,TGCGCCAGCAGCCAAGGACAGGGGACAGAATTCGAGCAGTTCTTC,CASSQGQGTEFEQFF
TRBD2,TRBJ2-1,few,TRBV2,TGTGCCAGCAGTGCCGGTAGCGGGGGGACCAGCTCCTACAATGAGCAGTTCTTC,CASSAGSGGTSSYNEQFF
.,TRBJ2-5,few,TRBV29-1,TGCAGCGTTGTCGTCCCAGGGCAAGAGACCCAGTACTTC,CSVVVPGQETQYF
.,TRBJ2-2,.,TRBV4-1,TGCGCCAGCAGCCGGGAGAGTGCCGGGGAGCTGTTTTTT,CASSRESAGELFF
.,TRBJ1-4,few,TRBV28,TGTGCCAGCAGTTTTCTTTCAGGCTCGGGGGAAAAACTGTTTTTT,CASSFLSGSGEKLFF
TRBD2,TRBJ2-5,.,TRBV6-2/TRBV6-3,TGTGCCAGCAGCCAGGGACTAGCGGGGGTGGAGACCCAGTACTTC,CASSQGLAGVETQYF
.,TRBJ1-3,once,TRBV7-8,TGTGCCAGCAGCTCAAGAGGGACTACGGGAAACACCATATATTTT,CASSSRGTTGNTIYF
TRBD2,TRBJ2-1,.,TRBV3-1/TRBV3-2,TGTGCCAGCAGCCAAGGAGCGGGGGCTTACAATGAGCAGTTCTTC,CASSQGAGAYNEQFF
TRBD1,TRBJ2-2,.,TRBV9,TGTGCCAGCAGCGCGACAGGGGGTACCGGGGAGCTGTTTTTT,CASSATGGTGELFF
TRBD2,TRBJ2-1,.,TRBV7-2,TGTGCCAGCAGCTTCGGGACTAGCGGGGGCGCCAATGAGCAGTTCTTC,CASSFGTSGGANEQFF
TRBD2,TRBJ2-1,.,TRBV27,TGTGCCAGCTCGGGGCGGCGGGGGGATGAGCAGTTCTTC,CASSGRRGDEQFF
.,TRBJ1-1,.,TRBV4-2,TGTGCCAGCAGCCAAGATTTGCAGGTTGAAGCTTTCTTT,CASSQDLQVEAFF
.,TRBJ2-5,.,TRBV2,TGTGCCAGCAGAGGAGGACGGCGCCAAGAGACCCAGTACTTC,CASRGGRRQETQYF
TRBD2,TRBJ2-7,.,TRBV3-1/TRBV3-2,TGTGCCAGCAGCCAAAGGACTAGAGAGAGGGGCGAGCAGTACTTC,CASSQRTRERGEQYF
TRBD1,TRBJ1-2,.,TRBV3-1/TRBV3-2,TGTGCCAGCAGCCGTGACAGGGGTTACACCTTC,CASSRDRGYTF
TRBD2,TRBJ2-3,once,TRBV13,TGTGCCAGCAGCCTCGTGAGCGGGGGCACAGATACGCAGTATTTT,CASSLVSGGTDTQYF
TRBD2,TRBJ2-3,.,TRBV7-9,TGTGCCAGCAGCCAAGAAAGCGGGGGAGCAAGATCAGATACGCAGTATTTT,CASSQESGGARSDTQYF
TRBD1,TRBJ1-2,.,TRBV7-9,TGTGCCAGCAGCTCTCCGACAGGGGGCGACTATGGCTACACCTTC,CASSSPTGGDYGYTF
.,TRBJ2-5,few,TRBV6-6,TGTGCCAGCAGTTCACAGGGTTCAGAGACCCAGTACTTC,CASSSQGSETQYF
.,TRBJ2-7,.,TRBV2,TGTGCCAGCAGTGAATGGGGCAGGATCTCCTACGAGCAGTACTTC,CASSEWGRISYEQYF
TRBD1,TRBJ1-1,.,TRBV18,TGTGCCAGCTCCCCACGAAGTCGACAGGGAACTGAAGCTTTCTTT,CASSPRSRQGTEAFF
TRBD2,TRBJ2-3,.,TRBV30,TGTGCCAGATCCGGGGGGTTACCAGATACGCAGTATTTT,CARSGGLPDTQYF
.,TRBJ2-7,.,TRBV11-2,TGTGCCAGCAGCTTAGGAAGGAGCGAGCAGTACTTC,CASSLGRSEQYF
.,TRBJ2-7,.,TRBV6-5,TGTGCCAGCAGTTATCTCGACTCTCAGGGGTTCGAGCAGTACTTC,CASSYLDSQGFEQYF